Listed here are 9 T cell receptor beta chains from one sample, sequenced in a study of early T cells in non-severe SARS-CoV-2 infection. TCRdb called the 5' RACE reads again in MiXCR, with one record for every CDR3 protein. Of 20,000 to 30,000 distinct CDR3 sequences in the sample, roughly 4.1% were seen once. The source material was whole blood. These receptors were collected from an adult who was a healthcare worker with PCR-confirmed SARS-CoV-2 infection or an uninfected control (not recorded which).

This clonotype came up many times. The V call is TRBV7-2, the J call TRBJ2-7; D uncertain. Per germline, CDR1 SGHTA and CDR2 FQGNSA. The V and J ends lost 2 bases and 2 bases respectively, with 7 bases between them. The CDR3 spans 13 residues. CDR3 region: CASSLRRPYEQYF. As DNA, the CDR3 is TGTGCCAGCAGCTTACGGCGGCCCTACGAGCAGTACTTC.

This clonotype was observed many times. The rearrangement links TRBV6-5 to TRBJ1-1, with TRBD1 identical over 9 bases. The CDR3 extends over 18 amino acids. V trimming: 7 bases; J trimming: 1 base; junction bases outside the gene matches: 16. The V gene's germline CDR1 is MNHEY and CDR2 SVGAGI. CDR3: CASTWRSGTGSPNTEAFF. For the CDR3, the DNA is TGTGCCAGCACCTGGAGATCCGGGACAGGGTCCCCGAACACTGAAGCTTTCTTT.

V and J are TRBV5-1 and TRBJ2-1; 7 bases fit TRBD2. The V gene end was trimmed by 4 bases and the J gene end by 5 bases; junction bases not matched to a gene: 9. Germline CDR1 is SGHRS and CDR2 is YFSETQ. The CDR3 length is 15 residues. CDR3 residues: CASSREAGANNEQFF. CDR3 sequence (DNA): TGCGCCAGCAGCCGGGAGGCAGGAGCTAACAATGAGCAGTTCTTC.

There are many counts of this clonotype. The CDR3 DNA reads TGTGCCAGTGCCCAGGGGGGGATCTACGAGCAGTACTTC. This gives the protein CASAQGGIYEQYF. The chain links TRBV28 to TRBJ2-7; perhaps D is TRBD1 or TRBD2 (7 bases each). V lost 9 bases, J lost 3 bases, and 15 bases lay in between. The CDR3 is 13 amino acids. CDR1 MDHEN and CDR2 SYDVKM come from the germline V gene.

There are many counts of this clonotype. The rearrangement uses TRBV20-1 and TRBJ1-2, with D perhaps matching TRBD1 (6 bases). Germline lookup yields CDR1 DFQATT and CDR2 SNEGSKA (reference sequence). CDR3 size: 14 residues. Trimming cost V 3 bases and J 3 bases, with 14 bases left between them. The CDR3: CSASPGAKDYGYTF. CDR3 nucleotides: TGCAGTGCTAGTCCGGGGGCGAAGGACTATGGCTACACCTTC.

This clonotype was counted between two and nine times. The J gene is TRBJ1-1, the V gene TRBV20-1, with D uncertain. V lost 2 bases to trimming and J lost 2 bases, with 12 bases between them. The CDR3 has 14 amino acids. CDR1 and CDR2 from the germline V gene are DFQATT and SNEGSKA (reference sequence). In nucleotides, the CDR3 is TGCAGTGCTAGATACTCCATCAAAAACACTGAAGCTTTCTTT. This translates into CSARYSIKNTEAFF.

This clonotype was recorded a few times. The rearrangement joins TRBV6-2 or TRBV6-3 to TRBJ2-2, with 8 bases identical to TRBD1. Germline V gene sequence: CDR1 MNHEY, CDR2 SVGEGT. This CDR3 spans 17 amino acids. The ends lost 4 bases at V and 2 bases at J; junction bases unmatched: 9. CDR3 amino acids: CASSSPGQALNTGELFF. The CDR3 coding sequence is TGTGCCAGCAGTTCCCCGGGACAGGCGCTTAACACCGGGGAGCTGTTTTTT.

Many counts were recorded for this clonotype. The chain employs TRBV30 and TRBJ2-6; D remains ambiguous. The CDR3 runs to 12 residues. The germline CDR1 and CDR2 sequences are GTSNPN and SVGIG (reference sequence). Trimming left V 1 base short and J 4 bases short, with 2 bases between. The CDR3 DNA follows: TGTGCCTGGAGTGACGGGGCCAACGTCCTGACTTTC. Protein: CAWSDGANVLTF.

In its sample, this clonotype was seen many times. The chain is built from TRBV12-3 or TRBV12-4 and TRBJ2-1; D possibly corresponds to TRBD2 (6 bases). Trimming left V 2 bases short and J 3 bases short, with 8 bases between. The CDR3 length is 14 residues. In DNA, the CDR3 is TGTGCCAGCAGTTTACGGCGGGGCTACAATGAGCAGTTCTTC. It codes for CASSLRRGYNEQFF.